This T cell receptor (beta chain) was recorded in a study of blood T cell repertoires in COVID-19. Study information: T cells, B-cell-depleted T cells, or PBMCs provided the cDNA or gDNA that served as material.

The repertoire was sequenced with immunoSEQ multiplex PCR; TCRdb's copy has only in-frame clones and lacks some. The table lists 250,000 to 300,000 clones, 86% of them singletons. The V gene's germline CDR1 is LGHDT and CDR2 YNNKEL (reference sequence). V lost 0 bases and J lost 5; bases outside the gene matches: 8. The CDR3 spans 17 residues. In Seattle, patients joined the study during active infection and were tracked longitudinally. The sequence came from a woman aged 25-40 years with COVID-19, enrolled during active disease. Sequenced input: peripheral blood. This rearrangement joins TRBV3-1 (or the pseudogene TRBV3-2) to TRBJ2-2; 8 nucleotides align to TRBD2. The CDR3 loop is CASSQDASGGRTGELFF. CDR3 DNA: TGTGCCAGCAGCCAAGATGCGAGCGGGGGTAGGACCGGGGAGCTGTTTTTT.